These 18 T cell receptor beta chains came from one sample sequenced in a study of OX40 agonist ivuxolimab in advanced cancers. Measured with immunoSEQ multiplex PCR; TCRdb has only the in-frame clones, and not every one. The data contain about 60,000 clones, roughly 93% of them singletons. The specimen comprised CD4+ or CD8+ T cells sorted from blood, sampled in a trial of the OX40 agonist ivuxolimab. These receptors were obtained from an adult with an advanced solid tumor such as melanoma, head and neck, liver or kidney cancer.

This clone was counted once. In DNA form, the CDR3 reads TGTGCCAGCAGCTCAGTGCAGTGGGGTGAGCAGTACTTC. Protein sequence: CASSSVQWGEQYF. The chain combines TRBV11-2 with TRBJ2-7; D unclear. CDR1 is SGHAT and CDR2 is FQNNGV in the germline V gene. V shed 4 bases and J shed 7 bases, with 14 bases lying between them. This CDR3 region has 13 residues.

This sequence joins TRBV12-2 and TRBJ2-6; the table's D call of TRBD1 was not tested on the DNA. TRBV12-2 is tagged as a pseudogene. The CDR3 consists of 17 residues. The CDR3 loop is CASRLDRGFSGANVLTF. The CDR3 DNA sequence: TGTGCAAGTCGCTTAGACAGGGGCTTCTCTGGGGCCAACGTCCTGACTTTC.

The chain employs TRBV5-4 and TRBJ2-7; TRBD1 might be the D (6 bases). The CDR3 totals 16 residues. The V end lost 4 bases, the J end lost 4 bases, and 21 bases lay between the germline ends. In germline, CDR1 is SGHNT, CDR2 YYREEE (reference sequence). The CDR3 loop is CASSHRRQDKFYEQYF. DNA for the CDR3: TGTGCCAGCAGCCACCGCCGACAGGATAAATTTTACGAGCAGTACTTC.

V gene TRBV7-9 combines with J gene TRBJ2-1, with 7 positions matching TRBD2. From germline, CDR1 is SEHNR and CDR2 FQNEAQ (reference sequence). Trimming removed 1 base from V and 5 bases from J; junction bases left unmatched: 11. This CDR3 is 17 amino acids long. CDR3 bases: TGTGCCAGCAGCTTAGTGGTTGGCGGGAGTTCCGACAATGAGCAGTTCTTC. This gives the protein CASSLVVGGSSDNEQFF.

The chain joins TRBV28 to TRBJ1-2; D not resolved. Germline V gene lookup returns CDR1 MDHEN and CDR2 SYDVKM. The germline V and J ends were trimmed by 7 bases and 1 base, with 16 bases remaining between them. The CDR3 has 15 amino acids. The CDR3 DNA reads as TGTGCCAGCATCGATTTCGGGAAAGTTAACTATGGCTACACCTTC. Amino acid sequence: CASIDFGKVNYGYTF.

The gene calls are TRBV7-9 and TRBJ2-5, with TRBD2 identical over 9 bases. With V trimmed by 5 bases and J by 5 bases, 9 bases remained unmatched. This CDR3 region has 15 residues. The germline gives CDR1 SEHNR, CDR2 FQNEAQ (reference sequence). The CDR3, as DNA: TGTGCCAGCAGCCCGTCCGGCGGGAGGGCCGAGACCCAGTACTTC. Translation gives CASSPSGGRAETQYF.

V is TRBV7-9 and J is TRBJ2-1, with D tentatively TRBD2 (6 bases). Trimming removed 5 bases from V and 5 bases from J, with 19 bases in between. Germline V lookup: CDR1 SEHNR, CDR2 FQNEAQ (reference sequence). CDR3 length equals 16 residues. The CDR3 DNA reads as TGTGCCAGCAGCGGATTAGCGGCCCCAATAGACAATGAGCAGTTCTTC. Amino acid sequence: CASSGLAAPIDNEQFF.

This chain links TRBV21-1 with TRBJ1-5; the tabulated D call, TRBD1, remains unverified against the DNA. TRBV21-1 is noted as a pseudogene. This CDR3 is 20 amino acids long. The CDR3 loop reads CASSFQGTLQVRGGCQPQHF. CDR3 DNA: TGTGCCAGCAGTTTTCAGGGGACCCTTCAAGTGCGAGGGGGATGTCAGCCCCAGCATTTT.

The CDR3 coding sequence is TGTGCCAGCAGCCAAGGACCAACCGACGGAGCAGATACGCAGTATTTT. This encodes CASSQGPTDGADTQYF. This rearrangement joins TRBV11-2 to TRBJ2-3; D is unresolved. CDR3 length equals 16 residues. Germline lookup yields CDR1 SGHAT and CDR2 FQNNGV. V lost 5 bases, J lost 4 bases, and 19 bases lay in between.

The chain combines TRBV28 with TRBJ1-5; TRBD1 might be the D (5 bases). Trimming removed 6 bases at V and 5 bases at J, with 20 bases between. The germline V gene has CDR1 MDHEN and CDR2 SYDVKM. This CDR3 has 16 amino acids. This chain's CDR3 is CASSLGEGLGYQPQHF. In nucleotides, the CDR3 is TGTGCCAGCAGCCTGGGGGAAGGCTTGGGGTATCAGCCCCAGCATTTT. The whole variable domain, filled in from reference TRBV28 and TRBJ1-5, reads DVKVTQSSRYLVKRTGEKVFLECVQDMDHENMFWYRQDPGLGLRLIYFSYDVKMKEKGDIPEGYSVSREKKERFSLILESASTNQTSMYLCASSLGEGLGYQPQHFGDGTRLSIL.

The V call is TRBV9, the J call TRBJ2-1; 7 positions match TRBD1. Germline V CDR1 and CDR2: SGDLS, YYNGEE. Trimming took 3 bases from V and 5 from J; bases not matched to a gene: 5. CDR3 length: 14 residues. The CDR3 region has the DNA TGTGCCAGCAGCGGGACAGGTCGCCACAATGAGCAGTTCTTC. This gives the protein CASSGTGRHNEQFF.

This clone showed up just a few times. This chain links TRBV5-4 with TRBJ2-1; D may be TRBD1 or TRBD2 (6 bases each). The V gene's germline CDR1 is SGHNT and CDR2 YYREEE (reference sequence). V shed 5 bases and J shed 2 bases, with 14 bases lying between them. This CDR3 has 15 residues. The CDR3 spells CASRGEDSTYNEQFF. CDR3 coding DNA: TGTGCCAGCAGGGGGGAGGACAGTACCTACAATGAGCAGTTCTTC.

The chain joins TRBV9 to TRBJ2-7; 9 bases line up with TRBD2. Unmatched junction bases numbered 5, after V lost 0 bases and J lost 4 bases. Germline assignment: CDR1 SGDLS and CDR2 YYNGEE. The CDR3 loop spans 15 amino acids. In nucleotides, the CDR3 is TGTGCCAGCAGCGTAGAAGGTAGCGGGAGTTACGAGCAGTACTTC. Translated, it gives CASSVEGSGSYEQYF.

CDR3 region: CASSVPAGAGGTGELFF. CDR3 nucleotides: TGTGCCAGCAGCGTTCCCGCCGGGGCGGGAGGGACCGGGGAGCTGTTTTTT. The genes are TRBV9 and TRBJ2-2; 9 bases line up with TRBD2. The J segment lost 5 bases and the V segment lost 2 bases, leaving 10 bases of the junction unmatched. The CDR3 has 17 residues. Germline loops: CDR1 SGDLS, CDR2 YYNGEE.

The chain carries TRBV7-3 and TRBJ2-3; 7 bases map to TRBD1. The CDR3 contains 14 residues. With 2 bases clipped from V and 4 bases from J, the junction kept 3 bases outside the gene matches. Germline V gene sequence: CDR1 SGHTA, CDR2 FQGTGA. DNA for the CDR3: TGTGCCAGCAGCTTATATCAGGGGGCAGATACGCAGTATTTT. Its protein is CASSLYQGADTQYF.

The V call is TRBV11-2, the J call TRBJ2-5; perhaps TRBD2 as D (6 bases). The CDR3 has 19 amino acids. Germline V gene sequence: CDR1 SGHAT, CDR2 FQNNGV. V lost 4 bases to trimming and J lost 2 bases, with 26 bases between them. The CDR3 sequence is CASSSRHAPRTGVQETQYF. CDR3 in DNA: TGTGCCAGCAGCTCCCGCCACGCCCCTAGGACGGGAGTTCAAGAGACCCAGTACTTC.

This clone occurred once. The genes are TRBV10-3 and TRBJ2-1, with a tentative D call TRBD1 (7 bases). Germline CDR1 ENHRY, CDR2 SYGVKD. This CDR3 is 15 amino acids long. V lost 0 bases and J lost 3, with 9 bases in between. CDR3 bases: TGTGCCATCAGTGAGTCCCAGGGGGGCTACAATGAGCAGTTCTTC. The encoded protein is CAISESQGGYNEQFF.

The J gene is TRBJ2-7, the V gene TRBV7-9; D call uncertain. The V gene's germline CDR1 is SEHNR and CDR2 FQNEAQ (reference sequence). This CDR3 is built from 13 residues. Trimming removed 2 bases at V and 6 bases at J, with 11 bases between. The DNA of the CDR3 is TGTGCCAGCAGCTTATCGGTGGGATCCGAGCAGTACTTC. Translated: CASSLSVGSEQYF.